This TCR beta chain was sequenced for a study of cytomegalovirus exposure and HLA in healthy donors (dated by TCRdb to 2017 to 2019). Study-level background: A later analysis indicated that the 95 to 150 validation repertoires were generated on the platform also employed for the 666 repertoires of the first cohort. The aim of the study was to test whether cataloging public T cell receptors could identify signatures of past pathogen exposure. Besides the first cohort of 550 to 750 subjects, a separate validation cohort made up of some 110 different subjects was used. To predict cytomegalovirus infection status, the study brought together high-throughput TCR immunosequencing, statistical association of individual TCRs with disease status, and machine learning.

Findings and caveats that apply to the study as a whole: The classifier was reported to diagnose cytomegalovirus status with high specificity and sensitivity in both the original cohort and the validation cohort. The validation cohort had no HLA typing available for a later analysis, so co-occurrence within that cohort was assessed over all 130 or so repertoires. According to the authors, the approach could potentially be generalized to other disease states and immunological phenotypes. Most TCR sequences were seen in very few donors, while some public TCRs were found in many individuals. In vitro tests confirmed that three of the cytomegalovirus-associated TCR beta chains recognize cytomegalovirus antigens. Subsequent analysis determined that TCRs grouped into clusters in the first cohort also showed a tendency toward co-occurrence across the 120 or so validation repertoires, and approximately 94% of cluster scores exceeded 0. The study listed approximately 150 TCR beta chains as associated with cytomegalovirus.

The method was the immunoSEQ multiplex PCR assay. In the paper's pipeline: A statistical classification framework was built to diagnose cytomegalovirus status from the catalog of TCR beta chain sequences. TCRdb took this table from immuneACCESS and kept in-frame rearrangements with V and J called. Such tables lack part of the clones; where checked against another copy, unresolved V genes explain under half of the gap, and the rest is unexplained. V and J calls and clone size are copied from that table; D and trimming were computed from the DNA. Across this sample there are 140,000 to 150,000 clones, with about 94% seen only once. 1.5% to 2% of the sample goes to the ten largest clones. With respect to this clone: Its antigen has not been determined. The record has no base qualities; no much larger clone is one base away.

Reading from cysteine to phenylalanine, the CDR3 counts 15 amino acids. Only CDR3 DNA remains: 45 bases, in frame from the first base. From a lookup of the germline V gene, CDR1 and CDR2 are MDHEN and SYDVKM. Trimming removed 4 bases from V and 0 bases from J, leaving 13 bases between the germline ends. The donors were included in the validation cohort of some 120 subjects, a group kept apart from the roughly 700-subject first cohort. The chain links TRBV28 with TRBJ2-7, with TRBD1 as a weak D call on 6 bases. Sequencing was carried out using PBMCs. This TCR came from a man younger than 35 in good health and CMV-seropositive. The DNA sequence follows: TGTGCCAGCAGTTCCCCAGGGGATAGCTCCTACGAGCAGTACTTC. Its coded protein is CASSSPGDSSYEQYF.